This T cell receptor beta chain was obtained from a study of a mutant IDH1 vaccine in newly diagnosed glioma. As for this clone: The antigen is not known.

Regarding time point: week 47, end of study. Vaccine doses each comprised 300 ug of mutant IDH1 20-mer peptide, with topical imiquimod. Per germline, CDR1 SNHLY and CDR2 FYNNEI. This CDR3 comprises 13 residues. V lost 3 bases to trimming and J lost 10 bases, with 10 bases between them. The assay was immunoSEQ multiplex PCR, and TCRdb's table has in-frame clones only and misses some. The profile shows some 42,000 clones, approximately 80% of them singletons. This clonotype originated in a young man with glioma. Some clones in this sample may be carry-over from other donors' samples. The starting material was PBMCs, obtained from a glioma patient whose treatment included an IDH1 peptide vaccine. The chain links TRBV2 to TRBJ1-6; D unclear. The CDR3 DNA sequence: TGTGCCAGCAGTGAGCCTGGCAGGTCACCCCTCCACTTT. Translation: CASSEPGRSPLHF.